The entry that follows covers one T cell receptor (beta chain) sequence. The CDR3 is made up of 16 amino acids. Trimming took 3 bases from V and 4 from J; bases not matched to a gene: 10. CDR1 SGHTA and CDR2 FQGNSA come from the germline V gene. This sample is drawn from a study of patients and donors after allogeneic stem cell transplantation. In TCRdb, the RT-PCR reads were re-called with MiXCR into one record per CDR3 protein. The repertoire holds about 960,000 distinct CDR3 sequences, with roughly 18% as singletons. The J gene is TRBJ1-1, the V gene TRBV7-2; TRBD1 agrees at 8 bases. Specimen: blood, either unsorted or a sorted T cell fraction (not recorded which). This clonotype was sampled from a human donor who was either an allogeneic HSCT recipient or a stem cell or donor lymphocyte infusion donor (not recorded which). It is not recorded whose cells these are; they may come from a transplant donor. The chain's CDR3 is CASSLPGQGMGTEAFF. CDR3 bases: TGTGCCAGCAGCTTGCCCGGACAGGGAATGGGCACTGAAGCTTTCTTT.